The source of this T cell receptor (beta chain) is a study of regulatory T cells in long-lasting Graves disease. Study-wide results and limits: Favored usage of TRBV28, TRBJ1-2 and TRBJ2-5 was recorded in persistent disease.

Through Arm-PCR of CDR3 regions and iRepertoire HTBI primers, TCR beta libraries were built. TCRdb reprocessed the multiplex PCR reads via MiXCR and lists one record per CDR3 protein. The table has more than 300,000 distinct CDR3 sequences, around 15% seen once; the top ten hold around 21%. This clonotype was detected ten times or more. Antigen unknown. Germline loops: CDR1 LGHDT, CDR2 YNNKEL (reference sequence). Trimming removed 4 bases from V and 4 bases from J, with 11 bases in between. The CDR3 consists of 13 residues. The time point denotes: newly diagnosed GD, antithyroid drugs for less than 3 months. There was RNA extracted from PBMCs, and the TCR library was made from it. Each patient gave approximately 8.1 milliliters of EDTA-anticoagulated peripheral blood. These data are also associated with another study on T cells in Graves' hyperthyroidism and ophthalmopathy.

The sample was peripheral blood mononuclear cells (PBMCs), taken at new diagnosis, from a patient treated with antithyroid drugs. The V gene is TRBV3-1, the J gene TRBJ2-7; perhaps TRBD2 as D (6 bases). The receptor's source is a woman in her late teens or twenties with Graves disease. The CDR3 nucleotides read TGTGCCAGCAGCCCCCGGGAGCTATACGAGCAGTACTTC. It codes for CASSPRELYEQYF.